These 29 T cell receptor beta chains were sequenced from one sample in a study of synovial regulatory T cells in juvenile arthritis. TCRdb's table, derived via immunoSEQ multiplex PCR, lists solely in-frame clones and lacks some. Found here are about 10,000 clones; the top ten clones hold about 0.71%. Input material: Treg cells from blood. Subset indicated: remaining (HLA-DR-negative) circulating blood Treg cells. These receptors came from a donor under 30 with juvenile idiopathic arthritis.

This sequence joins TRBV19 and TRBJ1-2. The CDR3 extends over 11 amino acids. No DNA sequence was recorded. CDR1 is LNHDA and CDR2 is SQIVND in the germline V gene (reference sequence). CDR3: CASSRRGGYTF.

V is TRBV27 and J is TRBJ1-1. The CDR3 extends over 9 amino acids. The coding DNA is unavailable. Germline V CDR1 and CDR2: MNHEY, SMNVEV (reference sequence). CDR3 sequence reads: CALLTEAFF.

The rearrangement uses TRBV18 and TRBJ2-7. The CDR3 totals 15 residues. No nucleotide data were recorded. Germline V lookup: CDR1 KGHSH, CDR2 LQKENI. CDR3: CASSRGTPGSHEQYF.

The gene calls are TRBV4-3 and TRBJ1-1. This CDR3 is built from 13 residues. Only the protein is available. Germline CDR1 reads LGHNA; CDR2 reads YSLEER. This chain's CDR3 is CASSQGLDTEAFF.

The genes are TRBV2 and TRBJ1-4. Germline-derived CDR1 and CDR2 are SNHLY and FYNNEI. The length of the CDR3 is 15 residues. No DNA has been recorded. CDR3 loop: CASTKRQATNEKLFF.

The V call is TRBV7-6, the J call TRBJ2-3; TCRdb's D call of TRBD1 is untestable without DNA. The CDR3 consists of 11 residues. No DNA accompanies this entry. Germline V gene sequence: CDR1 SGHVS, CDR2 FNYEAQ. CDR3 protein: CASSQADTQYF.

V is TRBV6-6 and J is TRBJ1-6; TCRdb's D call, TRBD1, is unchecked because there is no DNA. There are 15 residues in the CDR3. The DNA is unrecorded. The V gene's germline CDR1 is MNHNY and CDR2 SVGAGI (reference sequence). CDR3: CASSYPTGPNSPLHF.

With respect to this clone: Without the conserved terminal phenylalanine or tryptophan, this CDR3 likely stems from a read error. The chain has TRBV19 and TRBJ1-3; the D call from TCRdb, TRBD1, cannot be confirmed without DNA. The germline V gene encodes CDR1 LNHDA and CDR2 SQIVND (reference sequence). This CDR3 is built from 10 residues. The DNA is not on file. This CDR3 reads CASMGGQGIK.

The chain combines TRBV10-3 with TRBJ1-6. Germline CDR1 reads ENHRY; CDR2 reads SYGVKD. The CDR3 sequence is 15 residues long. The DNA is unrecorded. CDR3 sequence: CAISDPPGGNSPLHF.

This CDR3 is CASSPGGVGQPQHF. The V gene is TRBV18, the J gene TRBJ1-5. CDR3 length: 14 amino acids. A DNA sequence was not provided. Germline CDR1 and CDR2: KGHSH and LQKENI. The full variable domain, with the rest looked up from reference TRBV18 and TRBJ1-5, is NAGVMQNPRHLVRRRGQEARLRCSPMKGHSHVYWYRQLPEEGLKFMVYLQKENIIDESGMPKERFSAEFPKEGPSILRIQQVVRGDSAAYFCASSPGGVGQPQHFGDGTRLSIL.

The CDR3 is CARKDLRNTIYF. The chain combines TRBV5-3 with TRBJ1-3. TRBV5-3 qualifies as an ORF whose function is uncertain. This CDR3 comprises 12 residues. Only the protein is available.

The gene calls are TRBV7-2 and TRBJ1-2. The germline gives CDR1 SGHTA, CDR2 FQGNSA. This CDR3 spans 14 amino acids. The nucleotide record is missing. This CDR3 reads CASSPTDLNYGYTF.

The V gene is TRBV6-4, the J gene TRBJ2-1; as DNA is missing, the TRBD2 call by TCRdb cannot be tested. The CDR3 totals 13 residues. The record lacks a DNA sequence. Germline assignment: CDR1 MRHNA and CDR2 SNTAGT. CDR3 protein: CASSREVLNEQFF.

The rearrangement uses TRBV6-5 and TRBJ2-7; the TCRdb D gene call, TRBD2, has no DNA to confirm it. Looked up from germline, CDR1 is MNHEY and CDR2 is SVGAGI. This CDR3 spans 16 amino acids. No nucleotide data were recorded. The CDR3 loop reads CASSYSGLFSTYEQYF.

The CDR3 reads CASGSGQASTNEKLFF. V is TRBV12-5 and J is TRBJ1-4; TCRdb lists TRBD1, though no DNA is available to test this call. This CDR3 has 16 amino acids. The protein alone is recorded here. Germline lookup yields CDR1 LGHNT and CDR2 FRNRAP.

The V call is TRBV19, the J call TRBJ2-6. The V gene's germline CDR1 is LNHDA and CDR2 SQIVND (reference sequence). The CDR3 has 17 residues. No DNA sequence is on record. The CDR3 here is CASSPPRGFSGANVLTF.

The chain employs TRBV4-3 and TRBJ1-2; TCRdb designates TRBD1, a call that cannot be tested without DNA. This CDR3 has 14 amino acids. The DNA is not on file. The V gene's germline CDR1 is LGHNA and CDR2 YSLEER. The CDR3 region is CASSQLQAAYGYTF.

The chain carries TRBV5-1 and TRBJ1-3. CDR1 and CDR2 from the germline V gene are SGHRS and YFSETQ. This CDR3 has 17 amino acids. Only the protein sequence is given. CDR3 loop: CASTSTGGAHSGNTIYF.

V usage is TRBV7-9 and J usage is TRBJ1-2. This CDR3 spans 14 amino acids. The DNA is unrecorded. Germline-derived CDR1 and CDR2 are SEHNR and FQNEAQ (reference sequence). The CDR3 is CASSLNEANYGYTF. The complete variable domain, with remaining parts taken from reference TRBV7-9 and TRBJ1-2, reads DTGVSQNPRHKITKRGQNVTFRCDPISEHNRLYWYRQTLGQGPEFLTYFQNEAQLEKSRLLSDRFSAERPKGSFSTLEIQRTEQGDSAMYLCASSLNEANYGYTFGSGTRLTVV.

CDR3 sequence: CAISESSPGAEEQYF. The J gene is TRBJ2-7, the V gene TRBV10-3. Looked up from germline, CDR1 is ENHRY and CDR2 is SYGVKD. The CDR3 is made up of 15 amino acids. No DNA sequence was recorded.

This chain joins TRBV7-2 and TRBJ2-3. CDR3 length equals 15 residues. A DNA sequence was not provided. Germline V gives CDR1 SGHTA, CDR2 FQGNSA. The CDR3 spells CASSLAPGRTDTQYF.

The rearrangement uses TRBV6-6 and TRBJ1-4; the D call from TCRdb, TRBD1, cannot be confirmed without DNA. Per the germline V gene, CDR1 is MNHNY and CDR2 is SVGAGI (reference sequence). The CDR3 contains 12 residues. No DNA is listed. CDR3 amino acids: CASSDTAEKLFF.

CDR3: CASSPLGPWASNQPQHF. This chain connects TRBV18 to TRBJ1-5. The CDR3 is 17 amino acids. No DNA sequence was recorded. Looked up from germline, CDR1 is KGHSH and CDR2 is LQKENI.

The V call is TRBV27, the J call TRBJ1-2. The CDR3 extends over 16 amino acids. No DNA has been recorded. Germline CDR1 MNHEY, CDR2 SMNVEV (reference sequence). CDR3 in amino acids: CASSPLHGTAAYGYTF.

The rearrangement links TRBV5-4 to TRBJ2-7; TCRdb returns TRBD2, unconfirmable since there is no DNA. From germline, CDR1 is SGHNT and CDR2 YYREEE (reference sequence). This CDR3 comprises 15 residues. No DNA sequence is on record. CDR3 sequence: CASSSVTSGGYEQYF.

V is TRBV2 and J is TRBJ2-7. Per germline, CDR1 SNHLY and CDR2 FYNNEI. CDR3 length: 12 amino acids. No DNA has been recorded. The CDR3: CASRKRLGEQYF.

The chain carries TRBV2 and TRBJ1-3; TCRdb designates TRBD1, a call that cannot be tested without DNA. CDR3 length equals 14 residues. The coding DNA is unavailable. Germline CDR1 and CDR2: SNHLY and FYNNEI. The CDR3 protein is CASRSGHSGNTIYF. Together with reference TRBV2 and TRBJ1-3, the CDR3 gives the full variable domain: EPEVTQTPSHQVTQMGQEVILRCVPISNHLYFYWYRQILGQKVEFLVSFYNNEISEKSEIFDDQFSVERPDGSNFTLKIRSTKLEDSAMYFCASRSGHSGNTIYFGEGSWLTVV.

This chain links TRBV19 with TRBJ1-1. This CDR3 comprises 13 residues. There is no recorded DNA. The germline CDR1 and CDR2 sequences are LNHDA and SQIVND (reference sequence). CDR3 amino acids: CASQAGGVAEAFF.

The chain carries TRBV19 and TRBJ2-2; the D gene TCRdb calls, TRBD1, cannot be checked with no DNA. CDR1 LNHDA and CDR2 SQIVND come from the germline V gene (reference sequence). The CDR3 length is 18 residues. The coding DNA is unavailable. CDR3 protein: CASTPKAGTGGRTGELFF.